This TCR beta chain was obtained from a study of T cells in Graves' hyperthyroidism and ophthalmopathy. The wider study: Peripheral blood samples were taken at initial diagnosis, prior to any treatment.

This clonotype was counted between two and nine times. CDR3 size: 16 residues. The V end was cut by 5 bases, the J end by 0 bases, with 16 bases between. Germline values: CDR1 LNHDA, CDR2 SQIVND (reference sequence). TCR beta CDR3 sequences were amplified from RNA transcripts. The primer set for the first-round RT-PCR of the TCR CDR3 was HTBI. TCRdb re-derived calls from the multiplex PCR reads in MiXCR, one entry per CDR3 protein. The top ten clones hold 14% of a sample with 500,000 to 650,000 distinct CDR3 sequences, around 13% of them seen once. Graves' hyperthyroidism without ophthalmopathy progression within 18 months was termed stable.

The chain joins TRBV19 to TRBJ1-1; no definite D call. This receptor was identified in a woman aged 35 to 49 with Graves' hyperthyroidism. Source material: blood. The CDR3 region has the DNA TGTGCCAGTAGTGACATATCCCGGAGAATGAACACTGAAGCTTTCTTT. Encoded protein: CASSDISRRMNTEAFF.